This entry lists 30 T cell receptor beta chains sequenced from one sample in a study of blood T cell repertoires in COVID-19. Clones were read by immunoSEQ multiplex PCR, and TCRdb kept only the in-frame ones, dropping some. The table shows under 250,000 clones, with roughly 89% occurring only once. The sample comprised PBMCs or T cells enriched from blood (not recorded which). The source of these receptors is a woman in her thirties with acute COVID-19.

This clone was counted once. The rearrangement uses TRBV4-1 and TRBJ2-7; 10 nucleotides line up with TRBD1. After removal of 1 base from V and 4 bases from J, the junction contained 10 bases not matched to a gene. Germline CDR1 MGHRA, CDR2 YSYEKL. CDR3 size: 17 residues. The CDR3: CASSQGPATGGEYEQYF. The CDR3 nucleotides read TGCGCCAGCAGCCAAGGCCCCGCGACAGGGGGCGAGTACGAGCAGTACTTC.

This chain connects TRBV2 to TRBJ1-2; tentatively, D is TRBD1 (6 bases). CDR3 length equals 13 residues. Trimming took off 6 bases at V and 2 bases at J, with 10 bases between the two ends. The germline V gene has CDR1 SNHLY and CDR2 FYNNEI. CDR3 nucleotides: TGTGCCAGCAGACAGGGTCAGAACTATGGCTACACCTTC. Translating gives CASRQGQNYGYTF.

This clone was picked up a small number of times. The chain uses TRBV7-9 and TRBJ1-2; D may be TRBD1 (6 bases). Germline assignment: CDR1 SEHNR and CDR2 FQNEAQ (reference sequence). Trimming removed 6 bases at V and 2 bases at J, with 19 bases between. The length of the CDR3 is 16 residues. The DNA for the CDR3 is TGTGCCAGCAGTCGAATGGGACCTCAGGGGAACTATGGCTACACCTTC. Protein: CASSRMGPQGNYGYTF.

This clone has a handful of counts. J is TRBJ2-3 and V is TRBV7-8; tentatively, D is TRBD2 (6 bases). There are 18 residues in the CDR3. V was cut by 4 bases and J by 0 bases, with 20 bases left in between. Germline CDR1 reads SGHVS; CDR2 reads FQNEAQ. The CDR3 bases are TGTGCCAGCAGCTCACCATCTGGGGACTCCATCAGCACAGATACGCAGTATTTT. Protein product: CASSSPSGDSISTDTQYF.

The J gene is TRBJ2-5, the V gene TRBV18; 7 bases map to TRBD1. Germline V gene sequence: CDR1 KGHSH, CDR2 LQKENI. Losses at the gene ends were 8 bases for V and 1 base for J; bases not matched to a gene: 4. This CDR3 is 13 amino acids long. CDR3 nucleotides: TGTGCCAGCCAGGGGACAGCCCAAGAGACCCAGTACTTC. Its translation is CASQGTAQETQYF.

The V and J genes are TRBV7-8 and TRBJ1-4, with D perhaps matching TRBD1 (5 bases). With 5 bases removed from V and 4 bases from J, the gap between germline ends came to 14 bases. The CDR3 is 15 amino acids. The germline V gene has CDR1 SGHVS and CDR2 FQNEAQ. The CDR3 bases are TGTGCCAGCAGCCCTATTCAGGGCTTTAATGAAAAACTGTTTTTT. This translates into CASSPIQGFNEKLFF.

This clone was seen once. This rearrangement joins TRBV5-1 to TRBJ1-2; 7 bases align to TRBD1. The germline gives CDR1 SGHRS, CDR2 YFSETQ. This CDR3 region has 13 residues. J gave up 4 bases and V 5 bases, and 5 bases lay outside the gene matches. CDR3 sequence: CASSEGGFYGYTF. The CDR3 DNA sequence: TGCGCCAGCAGTGAAGGGGGCTTCTATGGCTACACCTTC.

The chain has TRBV7-8 and TRBJ2-5, with 7 bases lining up with TRBD2. CDR1 is SGHVS, CDR2 FQNEAQ, per germline. The CDR3 extends over 14 amino acids. V shed 2 bases and J 4 bases; nucleotides not matched to a gene: 4. The CDR3 region has the DNA TGTGCCAGCAGCTTACTGGCTAGCGGAGAGACCCAGTACTTC. It yields the protein CASSLLASGETQYF.

A note on this clone: Other nucleotide sequences from this sample produce the same CDR3. The V gene is TRBV6-1, the J gene TRBJ2-5, with 11 bases fitting TRBD2. CDR1 MNHNS and CDR2 SASEGT come from the germline V gene. With 2 bases clipped from V and 1 base from J, the junction kept 0 bases outside the gene matches. This CDR3 region has 15 residues. CDR3: CASSELAGGQETQYF. In nucleotides, the CDR3 is TGTGCCAGCAGTGAACTAGCGGGGGGCCAAGAGACCCAGTACTTC.

This chain links TRBV3-1 (or the pseudogene TRBV3-2) with TRBJ1-2, with D perhaps matching TRBD1 (6 bases). CDR1 is LGHDT and CDR2 is YNNKEL in the germline V gene (reference sequence). Trimming shortened V by 0 bases and J by 12 bases, and 23 bases separated the two germline ends. The CDR3 contains 16 residues. The chain's CDR3 is CASSQDYGGRAGRNTF. The CDR3 region has the DNA TGTGCCAGCAGCCAAGATTATGGGGGCCGCGCGGGTAGAAACACCTTC.

The rearrangement uses TRBV18 and TRBJ2-3; weak D call: TRBD1 (6 bases). CDR3 length equals 17 residues. V was clipped by 2 bases and J by 0 bases, with 15 bases between them. Germline CDR1 and CDR2: KGHSH and LQKENI. CDR3 sequence reads: CASSPFSGAPSTDTQYF. The CDR3 DNA reads as TGTGCCAGCTCACCATTTTCAGGGGCCCCGAGCACAGATACGCAGTATTTT.

The rearrangement links TRBV7-6 to TRBJ1-1; unclear D gene. The V gene's germline CDR1 is SGHVS and CDR2 FNYEAQ. The V end was cut by 0 bases, the J end by 4 bases, with 6 bases between. The CDR3 is 13 amino acids. The CDR3 bases are TGTGCCAGCAGCTTAGCGGACTCCACTGAAGCTTTCTTT. It codes for CASSLADSTEAFF. Full variable domain (rest looked up from reference TRBV7-6 and TRBJ1-1): GAGVSQSPRYKVTKRGQDVALRCDPISGHVSLYWYRQALGQGPEFLTYFNYEAQQDKSGLPNDRFSAERPEGSISTLTIQRTEQRDSAMYRCASSLADSTEAFFGQGTRLTVV.

CDR3 DNA sequence: TGCGCCAGCAGTCACGAGTGGGACCTAGCGGGGGGGCGCACCGGGGAGCTGTTTTTT. Protein product: CASSHEWDLAGGRTGELFF. The rearrangement links TRBV5-1 to TRBJ2-2, with TRBD2 matching 12 bases. This CDR3 has 19 residues. The trim removed 5 bases at V and 4 bases at J, leaving 15 bases unmatched. Germline CDR1 is SGHRS and CDR2 is YFSETQ.

The J gene is TRBJ1-2, the V gene TRBV4-1; D unresolved. The CDR3 runs to 15 residues. CDR1 is MGHRA and CDR2 is YSYEKL in the germline V gene. V gave up 4 bases and J gave up 8 bases, with 20 bases separating them. In DNA form, the CDR3 reads TGCGCCAGCAGCCTCACCACGGGGTTAGTGGGAGGCTACACCTTC. It codes for CASSLTTGLVGGYTF.

The V gene is TRBV6-5, the J gene TRBJ1-4; 8 positions match TRBD1. The CDR3 has 15 amino acids. Germline CDR1 is MNHEY and CDR2 is SVGAGI. With V trimmed by 5 bases and J by 5 bases, 7 bases remained unmatched. The CDR3 sequence is CASSKPGQGNEKLFF. As DNA, the CDR3 is TGTGCCAGCAGTAAACCAGGACAGGGAAATGAAAAACTGTTTTTT.

The chain uses TRBV28 and TRBJ1-4, with 7 nucleotides matching TRBD1. The germline V gene encodes CDR1 MDHEN and CDR2 SYDVKM. V shed 5 bases, J shed 5 bases, and the junction held 8 bases outside the gene matches. This CDR3 is built from 15 residues. CDR3 sequence (DNA): TGTGCCAGCAGTGTTACAGGGGTCGGGAATGAAAAACTGTTTTTT. It codes for CASSVTGVGNEKLFF.

The J gene is TRBJ1-5, the V gene TRBV6-1, with D perhaps matching TRBD1 (5 bases). This CDR3 has 15 amino acids. Trimming cost V 2 bases and J 5 bases, with 13 bases left between them. CDR1 is MNHNS and CDR2 is SASEGT in the germline V gene. The CDR3: CASSELSGIYQPQHF. CDR3 nucleotides: TGTGCCAGCAGTGAACTGTCAGGGATTTATCAGCCCCAGCATTTT.

The chain recombines TRBV7-9 with TRBJ1-1, with TRBD1 matching over 7 bases. Unmatched junction bases numbered 5, after V lost 3 bases and J lost 1 base. The CDR3 is 15 residues long. CDR1 and CDR2 (germline): SEHNR, FQNEAQ (reference sequence). CDR3 residues: CASSLTTGKNTEAFF. CDR3 sequence (DNA): TGTGCCAGCAGCTTGACGACAGGGAAGAACACTGAAGCTTTCTTT.

In nucleotides, the CDR3 is TGCGCCAGCAGCTTGGTAGGGGGCGCGGAGTACTTC. Encoded protein: CASSLVGGAEYF. V usage is TRBV5-1 and J usage is TRBJ2-7; TRBD1 aligns across 7 bases. Per the germline V gene, CDR1 is SGHRS and CDR2 is YFSETQ. The CDR3 totals 12 residues. Unmatched junction bases numbered 5, after V lost 0 bases and J lost 11 bases.

The V and J genes are TRBV14 and TRBJ1-2; 7 bases match TRBD1. After removal of 1 base from V and 6 bases from J, the junction contained 8 bases not matched to a gene. Per the germline V gene, CDR1 is SGHDN and CDR2 is FVKESK. The CDR3 sequence is 15 residues long. CDR3 residues: CASSQGQGLVNGYTF. CDR3 DNA: TGTGCCAGCAGCCAAGGACAGGGCTTAGTTAATGGCTACACCTTC.

The chain recombines TRBV7-2 with TRBJ2-1, with D possibly matching TRBD2 (7 bases). In germline, CDR1 is SGHTA, CDR2 FQGNSA. The CDR3 extends over 17 amino acids. V was trimmed by 1 base and J by 0 bases, leaving 13 bases between them. The CDR3 nucleotides are TGTGCCAGCAGCTTAGGAGGGGGACTAAGCTCCTACAATGAGCAGTTCTTC. Protein product: CASSLGGGLSSYNEQFF.

This chain joins TRBV14 and TRBJ2-5, with D possibly being TRBD1 (5 bases). The CDR3 length is 15 residues. CDR1 is SGHDN, CDR2 FVKESK, per germline. Trimming left V 0 bases short and J 5 bases short, with 13 bases between. Written as DNA, the CDR3 is TGTGCCAGCAGCCAAGATCAGGGTCCCGGGGAGACCCAGTACTTC. It translates to CASSQDQGPGETQYF. The full variable domain, completed using reference TRBV14 and TRBJ2-5, is EAGVTQFPSHSVIEKGQTVTLRCDPISGHDNLYWYRRVMGKEIKFLLHFVKESKQDESGMPNNRFLAERTGGTYSTLKVQPAELEDSGVYFCASSQDQGPGETQYFGPGTRLLVL.

J is TRBJ2-4 and V is TRBV9; no clear D gene. Trimming took off 0 bases at V and 5 bases at J, with 12 bases between the two ends. This CDR3 is built from 15 residues. The V gene's germline CDR1 is SGDLS and CDR2 YYNGEE. The CDR3 sequence: CASSVGWSRENIQYF. CDR3 nucleotides: TGTGCCAGCAGCGTAGGATGGAGCCGTGAAAACATTCAGTACTTC.

The chain joins TRBV7-9 to TRBJ2-1, with D maybe TRBD2 (6 bases). The CDR3 has 13 amino acids. V was pared by 1 base and J by 8 bases, with 9 bases between. Germline CDR1 reads SEHNR; CDR2 reads FQNEAQ (reference sequence). The CDR3 DNA is TGTGCCAGCAGCTTAGAGACGGGGGATGAGCAGTTCTTC. The encoded protein is CASSLETGDEQFF.

This chain links TRBV30 with TRBJ2-3; TRBD2 matches 11 bases. CDR3 length equals 15 residues. Losses at the gene ends were 0 bases for V and 1 base for J; bases not matched to a gene: 0. Looked up from germline, CDR1 is GTSNPN and CDR2 is SVGIG (reference sequence). The CDR3 nucleotides are TGTGCCTGGAGTGTACTAGCGGGGGGCACAGATACGCAGTATTTT. Protein: CAWSVLAGGTDTQYF.

The chain recombines TRBV14 with TRBJ2-5; possible D gene TRBD2, 5 bases. Trimming removed 11 bases from V and 0 bases from J, with 13 bases in between. CDR1 and CDR2 from the germline V gene are SGHDN and FVKESK. CDR3 length equals 13 residues. DNA for the CDR3: TGTGCCTCCGGCGGGCCTAACCAAGAGACCCAGTACTTC. Protein product: CASGGPNQETQYF.

The chain uses TRBV2 and TRBJ1-6; unclear D gene. The germline V gene has CDR1 SNHLY and CDR2 FYNNEI. V was pared by 9 bases and J by 14 bases, with 26 bases between. CDR3 size: 15 residues. CDR3 residues: CASSVPQALKSALHF. The DNA of the CDR3 is TGTGCCAGTAGCGTCCCCCAGGCCTTAAAGTCGGCCCTCCACTTT. Drawing the rest from reference TRBV2 and TRBJ1-6, the complete variable domain is EPEVTQTPSHQVTQMGQEVILRCVPISNHLYFYWYRQILGQKVEFLVSFYNNEISEKSEIFDDQFSVERPDGSNFTLKIRSTKLEDSAMYFCASSVPQALKSALHFGNGTRLTVT.

The chain joins TRBV18 to TRBJ1-1; D may be TRBD1 (6 bases). V shed 1 base and J shed 5 bases, with 14 bases lying between them. This CDR3 is 15 amino acids long. Looked up from germline, CDR1 is KGHSH and CDR2 is LQKENI. The CDR3 protein is CASSPHPSGETEAFF. DNA for the CDR3: TGTGCCAGCTCACCACATCCCTCAGGGGAAACTGAAGCTTTCTTT.

The J gene is TRBJ1-2, the V gene TRBV5-4; TRBD1 is a possible D gene (5 bases). The germline V and J ends were trimmed by 0 bases and 5 bases, with 8 bases remaining between them. From germline, CDR1 is SGHNT and CDR2 YYREEE (reference sequence). This CDR3 spans 13 amino acids. CDR3 sequence (DNA): TGTGCCAGCAGCTTGGAACAGGAATATGGCTACACCTTC. Protein product: CASSLEQEYGYTF.

The chain couples TRBV7-3 to TRBJ2-5; 7 bases fit TRBD1. The CDR3 length is 19 residues. Trimming took 7 bases from V and 6 from J; bases not matched to a gene: 26. Germline V gene sequence: CDR1 SGHTA, CDR2 FQGTGA. The CDR3, as DNA: TGTGCCAGCACCTATCAACCGGGACAGCCTGATTCGCGCGTTCAGACCCAGTACTTC. Translating gives CASTYQPGQPDSRVQTQYF.